The clone carrying this T cell receptor (beta chain) was counted once. Its cognate antigen is unknown. This entry comes from a study of T cell responses to AZD1222 COVID-19 vaccine. Repertoires were generated with immunoSEQ multiplex PCR, while TCRdb's copy carries only in-frame clones and drops some. The sample includes 70,000 or so clones, 60% to 85% seen only once; the top ten take about 12%. Study conclusions and caveats: Baseline seropositivity occurred in only a handful of AZD1222 recipients. The donor group comprised mostly white British people and more females; the analysis possibly underestimated clonal diversity.

This TCR came from an adult in good health. The specimen comprised peripheral blood, sampled on day 0 of AZD1222 vaccination.

In nucleotides, the CDR3 is TGTGCCAGCAGCTTAGCCTATGGAGGCCCACGGACAGATACGCAGTATTTT. It is translated as CASSLAYGGPRTDTQYF. The chain joins TRBV7-8 to TRBJ2-3; D perhaps matches TRBD2 (5 bases). Trimming removed 0 bases at V and 3 bases at J, with 16 bases between. In germline, CDR1 is SGHVS, CDR2 FQNEAQ. The CDR3 has 17 residues.